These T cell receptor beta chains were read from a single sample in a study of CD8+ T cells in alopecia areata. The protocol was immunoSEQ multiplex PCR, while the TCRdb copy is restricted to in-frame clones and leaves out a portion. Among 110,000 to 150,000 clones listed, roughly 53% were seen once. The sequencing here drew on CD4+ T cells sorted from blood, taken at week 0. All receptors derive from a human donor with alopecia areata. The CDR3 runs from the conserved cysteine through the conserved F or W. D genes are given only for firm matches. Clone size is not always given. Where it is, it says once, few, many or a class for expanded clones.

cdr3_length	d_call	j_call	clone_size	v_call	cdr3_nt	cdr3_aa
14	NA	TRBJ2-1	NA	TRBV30	TGTGCCTGGAGGAGGGGCGGCGGTAGCTATGAGCAGTTCTTC	CAWRRGGGSYEQFF
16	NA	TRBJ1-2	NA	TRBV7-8	TGTGCCAGCAGCTTAGCCCGGGGAGACTTAGTGGGCGGCTACACCTTC	CASSLARGDLVGGYTF
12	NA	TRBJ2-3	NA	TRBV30	TGTGCCTGGAGAAGGGGCACAGATACGCAGTATTTT	CAWRRGTDTQYF
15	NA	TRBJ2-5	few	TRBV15	TGTGCCACCAGCAGAGTTCGGGAGACCAGAGAGACCCAGTACTTC	CATSRVRETRETQYF
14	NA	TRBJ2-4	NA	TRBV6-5	TGTGCCAGCAGCTCCCGGGGGCTTGGGGACATTCAGTACTTC	CASSSRGLGDIQYF
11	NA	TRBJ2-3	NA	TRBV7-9	TGTGCCAGCAGCTTCGGTGTAGCGCAGTATTTT	CASSFGVAQYF
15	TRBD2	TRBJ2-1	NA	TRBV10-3	TGTGCCATCAGTGATGAGGAGCGGGGGGCTGATGAGCAGTTCTTC	CAISDEERGADEQFF
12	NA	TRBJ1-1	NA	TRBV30	TGTGCCTGGACTCGGATGAACACTGAAGCTTTCTTT	CAWTRMNTEAFF
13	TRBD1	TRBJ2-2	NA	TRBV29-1	TGCAGCGCTGGACAGGGGAACACCGGGGAGCTGTTTTTT	CSAGQGNTGELFF
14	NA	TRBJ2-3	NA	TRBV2	TGTGCCAGCAGTGTGACAGGATCCACAGATACGCAGTATTTT	CASSVTGSTDTQYF
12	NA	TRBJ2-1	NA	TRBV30	TGTGCCTGGGACTTAACCTACAATGAGCAGTTCTTC	CAWDLTYNEQFF
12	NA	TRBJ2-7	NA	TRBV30	TGTGCCTGGAGCCCCCTCCTCTACGAGCAGTACTTC	CAWSPLLYEQYF
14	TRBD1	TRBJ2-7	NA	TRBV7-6	TGTGCCAGCAGCTTAGAGGACAGGGGGCGCGAGCAGTACTTC	CASSLEDRGREQYF
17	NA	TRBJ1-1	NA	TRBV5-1	TGCGCCAGCAGCTTGGCCCCTCTAGGCATAGGAGGGACTGAAGCTTTCTTT	CASSLAPLGIGGTEAFF
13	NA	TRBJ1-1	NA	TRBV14	TGTGCCAGCAGCCGAAACAAGAACACTGAAGCTTTCTTT	CASSRNKNTEAFF
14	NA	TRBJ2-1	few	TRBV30	TGTGCCTGGGCTCCGGACTCCCTTCGGAATGAGCAGTTCTTC	CAWAPDSLRNEQFF
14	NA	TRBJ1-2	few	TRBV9	TGTGCCAGCAAACCGGAGGACAGAGACTATGGCTACACCTTC	CASKPEDRDYGYTF
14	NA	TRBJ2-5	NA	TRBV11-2	TGTGCCAGCAGCTCAGCCGGGACACCAGAGACCCAGTACTTC	CASSSAGTPETQYF
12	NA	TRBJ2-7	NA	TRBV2	TGTGCCAGCAGGACCACAGGTTCCGAGCAGTACTTC	CASRTTGSEQYF
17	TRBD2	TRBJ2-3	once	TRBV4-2	TGTGCCAGCAGCCCCTCCGGGACTAGCGGATACACAGATACGCAGTATTTT	CASSPSGTSGYTDTQYF
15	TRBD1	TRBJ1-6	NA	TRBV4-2	TGTGCCAGCAGCCAACAGACGGACAGGGTGGCACCCCTCCACTTT	CASSQQTDRVAPLHF
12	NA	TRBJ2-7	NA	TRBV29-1	TGCAGCGTCCGGGGCGGCCCCTACGAGCAGTACTTC	CSVRGGPYEQYF
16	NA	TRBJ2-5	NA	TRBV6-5	TGTGCCAGCAGTTCACAAGGGCCCCTGATCCAAGAGACCCAGTACTTC	CASSSQGPLIQETQYF
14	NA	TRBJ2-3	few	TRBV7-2	TGTGCCAGCAGCCGCGCCGGGAGCACAGATACGCAGTATTTT	CASSRAGSTDTQYF
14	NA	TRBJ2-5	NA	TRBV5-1	TGCGCCAGCAGCACACAACCGTACCAAGAGACCCAGTACTTC	CASSTQPYQETQYF
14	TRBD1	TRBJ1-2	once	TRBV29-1	TGCAGCGTTGAAGCCTCGGACAGGATTGGGGGCTACACCTTC	CSVEASDRIGGYTF
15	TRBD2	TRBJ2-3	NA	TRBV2	TGTGCCATCCCGACTAGCGGGGGGACGGTAGATACGCAGTATTTT	CAIPTSGGTVDTQYF
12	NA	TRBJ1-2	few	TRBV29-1	TGCAGCGTTGAAGGGCAGAACTATGGCTACACCTTC	CSVEGQNYGYTF
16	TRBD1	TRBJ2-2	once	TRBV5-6	TGTGCCAGCAGCTGGGGACAGGGGATGGACACCGGGGAGCTGTTTTTT	CASSWGQGMDTGELFF
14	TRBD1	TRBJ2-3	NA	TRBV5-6	TGTGCCAGCAGCTTAACAGGGGGTGCAGATACGCAGTATTTT	CASSLTGGADTQYF
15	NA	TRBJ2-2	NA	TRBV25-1	TGTGCCAGCAGGGGGGCGACAGGAAACACCGGGGAGCTGTTTTTT	CASRGATGNTGELFF
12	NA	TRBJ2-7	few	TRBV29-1	TGCAGCGCCCTACAGGGGAGGTACGAGCAGTACTTC	CSALQGRYEQYF
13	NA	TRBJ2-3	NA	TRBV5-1	TGCGCCAGCAGCTTGATTGAGTTGGATACGCAGTATTTT	CASSLIELDTQYF
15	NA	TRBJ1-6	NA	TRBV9	TGTGCCAGCAGCGTAGCGGACAGTAATAATTCACCCCTCCACTTT	CASSVADSNNSPLHF
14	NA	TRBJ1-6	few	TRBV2	TGTGCCAGCCTCCAGGAAAATAACGGTTCACCCCTCCACTTT	CASLQENNGSPLHF
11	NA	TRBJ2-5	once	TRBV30	TGTGCCTGGAGTAAGGGACAGACCCAGTACTTC	CAWSKGQTQYF
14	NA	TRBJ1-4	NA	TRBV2	TGTGCCAGCAGCGTAGAGGTGAATAATGAAAAACTGTTTTTT	CASSVEVNNEKLFF
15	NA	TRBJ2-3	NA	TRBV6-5	TGTGCCAGCAGTTACTCGGGCAGGGGCACAGATACGCAGTATTTT	CASSYSGRGTDTQYF
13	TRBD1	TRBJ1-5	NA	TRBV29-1	TGCAGCGTGACCGACAGGGCGAATCAGCCCCAGCATTTT	CSVTDRANQPQHF
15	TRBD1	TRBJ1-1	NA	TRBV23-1	TGCGCCAGCAGTCAATTGGGGACAGAGAACACTGAAGCTTTCTTT	CASSQLGTENTEAFF
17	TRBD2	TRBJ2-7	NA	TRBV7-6	TGTGCCAGCAGCTTAGATGCTAGCGGGGACCTCTCCTACGAGCAGTACTTC	CASSLDASGDLSYEQYF
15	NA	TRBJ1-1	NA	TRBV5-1	TGCGCCAGCGAAACAGGGCTTTTCGGGAACACTGAAGCTTTCTTT	CASETGLFGNTEAFF
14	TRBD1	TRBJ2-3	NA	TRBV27	TGTGCCAGCAGCCGGACAGGCTCCACAGATACGCAGTATTTT	CASSRTGSTDTQYF
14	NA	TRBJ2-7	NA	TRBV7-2	TGTGCCAGCAGCTTAGCCCTAGCCTCCTACGAGCAGTACTTC	CASSLALASYEQYF
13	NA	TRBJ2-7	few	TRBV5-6	TGTGCCAGCAGCTTGGGGTTCCTTGGGGAGCAGTACTTC	CASSLGFLGEQYF
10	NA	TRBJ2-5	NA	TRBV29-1	TGCAGCGTTGTAACGGAGACCCAGTACTTC	CSVVTETQYF
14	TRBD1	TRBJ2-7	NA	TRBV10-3	TGTGCCAGCAGTTACTACGGGACAGGGGGCGAGCAGTACTTC	CASSYYGTGGEQYF
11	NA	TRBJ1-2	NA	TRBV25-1	TGTGCCATCGGGACAAACTATGGCTACACCTTC	CAIGTNYGYTF
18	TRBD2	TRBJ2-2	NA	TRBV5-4	TGTGCCAGCAGCTCTGGACTAGCGGGGGGGCCGGGCACCGGGGAGCTGTTTTTT	CASSSGLAGGPGTGELFF
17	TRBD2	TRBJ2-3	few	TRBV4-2	TGTGCCAGCAGCCTCTTCACTAGCGGGGGAAACACAGATACGCAGTATTTT	CASSLFTSGGNTDTQYF